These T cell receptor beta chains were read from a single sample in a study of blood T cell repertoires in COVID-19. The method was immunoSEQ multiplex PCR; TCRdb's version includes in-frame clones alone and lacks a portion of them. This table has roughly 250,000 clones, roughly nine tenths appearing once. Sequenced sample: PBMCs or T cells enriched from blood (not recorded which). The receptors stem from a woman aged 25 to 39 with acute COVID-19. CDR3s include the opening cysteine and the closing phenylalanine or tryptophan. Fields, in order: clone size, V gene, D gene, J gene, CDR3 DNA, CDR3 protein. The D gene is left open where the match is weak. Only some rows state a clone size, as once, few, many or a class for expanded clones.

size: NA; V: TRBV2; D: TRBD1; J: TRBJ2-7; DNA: TGTGCCAGCTACGACAGGGGGTCGTACGAGCAGTACTTC; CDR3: CASYDRGSYEQYF
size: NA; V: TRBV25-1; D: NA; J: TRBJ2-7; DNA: TGTGCCAGCAGTGAAGCCGGTCCCAACTACGAGCAGTACTTC; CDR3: CASSEAGPNYEQYF
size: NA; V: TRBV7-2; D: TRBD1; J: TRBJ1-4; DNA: TGTGCCAGCAGCCGGGGACAGCGTTCAGAAAAACTGTTTTTT; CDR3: CASSRGQRSEKLFF
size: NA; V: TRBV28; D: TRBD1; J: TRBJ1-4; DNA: TGTGCCAGCAGACAGGGGGCTAGCGAAAAACTGTTTTTT; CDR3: CASRQGASEKLFF
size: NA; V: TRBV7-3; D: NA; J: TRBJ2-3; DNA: TGTGCCAGCAGCTCTACAGGCGCTAGCACAGATACGCAGTATTTT; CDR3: CASSSTGASTDTQYF
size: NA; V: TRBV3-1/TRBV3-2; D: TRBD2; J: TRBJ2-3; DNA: TGTGCCAGCAGCCATCTTAGCGGGGGGGCTAGCACAGATACGCAGTATTTT; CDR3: CASSHLSGGASTDTQYF
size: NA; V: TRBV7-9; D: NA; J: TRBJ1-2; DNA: TGTGCCAGCAGCTTCAAGACCGGAGACCCGGGGAACTATGGCTACACCTTC; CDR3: CASSFKTGDPGNYGYTF
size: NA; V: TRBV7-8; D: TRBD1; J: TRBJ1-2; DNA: TGTGCCAGCAGCCCAAAAAGACAGGGCCGCTACACCTTC; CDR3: CASSPKRQGRYTF
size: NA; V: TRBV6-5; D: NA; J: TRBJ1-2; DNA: TGTGCCAGCAGTACCTCACCGCGGAGCCTTTATGGCTACACCTTC; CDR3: CASSTSPRSLYGYTF
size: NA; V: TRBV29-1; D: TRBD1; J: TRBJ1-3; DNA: TGCAGCGTTTATGGGACAGCGACTGGAAACACCATATATTTT; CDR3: CSVYGTATGNTIYF
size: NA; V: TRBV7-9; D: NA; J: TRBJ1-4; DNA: TGTGCCAGCAGCTTAATCGTAGCTAATGAAAAACTGTTTTTT; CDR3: CASSLIVANEKLFF
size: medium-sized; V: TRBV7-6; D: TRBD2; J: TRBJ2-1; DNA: TGTGCCAGCAGCATGGCGGCGGGAGGGCATGAGCAGTTCTTC; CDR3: CASSMAAGGHEQFF
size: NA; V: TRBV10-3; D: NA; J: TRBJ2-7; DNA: TGTGCCTCCTGTGGAGAGGGGGACTACGAGCAGTACTTC; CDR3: CASCGEGDYEQYF
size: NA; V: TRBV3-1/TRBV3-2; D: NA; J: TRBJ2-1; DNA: TGTGCCAGCAGCCTTATCTCCTACAATGAGCAGTTCTTC; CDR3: CASSLISYNEQFF
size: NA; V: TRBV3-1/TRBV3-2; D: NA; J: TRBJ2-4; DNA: TGTGCCAGCAGCCAAGGCCGCCAGGGTCAGCCAAGGGACATTCAGTACTTC; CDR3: CASSQGRQGQPRDIQYF
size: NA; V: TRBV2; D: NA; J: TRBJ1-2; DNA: TGTGCCAGCAGTGAAGCGCTTCTGGGCAGGGTGCGGGGCTACACCTTC; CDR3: CASSEALLGRVRGYTF
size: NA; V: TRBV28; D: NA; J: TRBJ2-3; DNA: TGTGCCAGTGTCCAGAATGGACTCAACACAGATACGCAGTATTTT; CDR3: CASVQNGLNTDTQYF
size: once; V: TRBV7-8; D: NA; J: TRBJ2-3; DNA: TGTGCCAGCAGCTTTCAGGGAACAGATACGCAGTATTTT; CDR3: CASSFQGTDTQYF
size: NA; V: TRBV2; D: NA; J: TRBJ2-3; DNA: TGTGCCAGCAGCGCGCTTCTAGGAGATACGCAGTATTTT; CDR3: CASSALLGDTQYF
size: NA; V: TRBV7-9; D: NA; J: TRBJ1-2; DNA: TGTGCCAGCAGCTTAGCGCCTAGGGGCGGTTATGGCTACACCTTC; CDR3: CASSLAPRGGYGYTF
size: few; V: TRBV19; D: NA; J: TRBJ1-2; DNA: TGTGCCAGTAGTCCGGGGACTGTCGCGACTTGGCGGCGCTATGGCTACACCTTC; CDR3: CASSPGTVATWRRYGYTF
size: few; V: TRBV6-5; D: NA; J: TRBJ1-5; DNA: TGTGCCAGCCCCGACCCCCCGGGGCAGCCCCAGCATTTT; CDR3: CASPDPPGQPQHF
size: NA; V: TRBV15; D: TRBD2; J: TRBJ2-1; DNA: TGTGCCACCAGTCCGGGGGGGGGATACAATGAGCAGTTCTTC; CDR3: CATSPGGGYNEQFF
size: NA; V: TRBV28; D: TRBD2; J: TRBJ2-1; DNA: TGTGCCAGCAGCCCAGTCCCTAGCGGGAGCTCCTACAATGAGCAGTTCTTC; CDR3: CASSPVPSGSSYNEQFF
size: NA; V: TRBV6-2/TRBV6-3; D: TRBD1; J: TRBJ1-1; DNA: TGTGCCAGCAGTTACCCCGACAGGGGGCTGGCCAGCACTGAAGCTTTCTTT; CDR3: CASSYPDRGLASTEAFF
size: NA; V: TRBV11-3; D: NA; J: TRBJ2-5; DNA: TGTGCCAGCAGCCGCAGTAGGGGCCAAGAGACCCAGTACTTC; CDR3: CASSRSRGQETQYF
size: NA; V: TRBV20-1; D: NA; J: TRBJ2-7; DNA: TGCAGTGCTAAGAGGGACGAGCAGTACTTC; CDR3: CSAKRDEQYF
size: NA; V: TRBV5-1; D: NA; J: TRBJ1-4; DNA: TGCGCCAGCAGCTTGGACAGGTCTCGGGAAAAACTGTTTTTT; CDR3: CASSLDRSREKLFF
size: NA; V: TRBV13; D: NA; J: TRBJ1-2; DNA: TGTGCCAGCAGCTTATCAGCAGGGAACTACACCTTC; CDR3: CASSLSAGNYTF
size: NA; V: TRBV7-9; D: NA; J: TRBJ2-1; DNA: TGTGCCAGCAGCTTAGTCGGCAATGAGCAGTTCTTC; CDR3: CASSLVGNEQFF
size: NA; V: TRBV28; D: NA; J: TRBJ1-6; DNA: TGTGCCAGCAGTTTATCGGCAGGGGCTAATTCACCCCTCCACTTT; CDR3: CASSLSAGANSPLHF
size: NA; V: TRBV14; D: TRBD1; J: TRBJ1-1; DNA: TGTGCCAGCAGCCCTCAACAGGGGAGGTGGACTGAAGCTTTCTTT; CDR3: CASSPQQGRWTEAFF
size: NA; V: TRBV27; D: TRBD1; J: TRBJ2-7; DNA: TGTGCCAGCAGGCTAGGATGGGACAGCACCTACGAGCAGTACTTC; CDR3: CASRLGWDSTYEQYF
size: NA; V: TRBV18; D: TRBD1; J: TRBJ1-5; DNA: TGTGCCAGCTCACTCCGACAGGGGAGGTTTGGATCCTATCAGCCCCAGCATTTT; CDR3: CASSLRQGRFGSYQPQHF
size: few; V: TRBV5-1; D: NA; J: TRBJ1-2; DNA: TGCGCCAGCAGTGGCCCACAGCCAGGTTCAAGATGGTACACCTTC; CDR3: CASSGPQPGSRWYTF
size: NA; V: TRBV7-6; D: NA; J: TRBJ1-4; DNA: TGTGCCAGCAGCCGTGACAGATTCGGGGGTACTGGAAAACTGTTTTTT; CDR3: CASSRDRFGGTGKLFF
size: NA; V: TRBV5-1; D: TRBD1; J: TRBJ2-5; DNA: TGCGCCAGCAGCTTGGGTGCAGGGGGCGCGGCAGAGACCCAGTACTTC; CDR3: CASSLGAGGAAETQYF
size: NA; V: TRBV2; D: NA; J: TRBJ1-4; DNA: TGTGCCAGCAGTAATCAACTTAATGAAAAACTGTTTTTT; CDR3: CASSNQLNEKLFF
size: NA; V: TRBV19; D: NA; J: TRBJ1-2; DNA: TGTGCCAGTAGGCCGACAGATTTTAACTATGGCTACACCTTC; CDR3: CASRPTDFNYGYTF
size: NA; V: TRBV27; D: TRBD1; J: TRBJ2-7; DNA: TGTGCCAGCGACAGGGAAGACTACGAGCAGTACTTC; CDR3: CASDREDYEQYF
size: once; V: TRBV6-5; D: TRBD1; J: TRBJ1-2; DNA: TGTGCCAGCTCGGGGACAGGGAGCTATGGCTACACCTTC; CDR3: CASSGTGSYGYTF
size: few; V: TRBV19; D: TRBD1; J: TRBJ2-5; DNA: TGTGCCAGTAGTATGGGTCGGGACAGAGAGACCCAGTACTTC; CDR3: CASSMGRDRETQYF
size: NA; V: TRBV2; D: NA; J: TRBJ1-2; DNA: TGTGCCAGCAGGGCCGCAACATACTATGGCTACACCTTC; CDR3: CASRAATYYGYTF
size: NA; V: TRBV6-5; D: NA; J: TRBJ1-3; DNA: TGTGCCAGCAGCCTCGACAGCCGAAACACCATATATTTT; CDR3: CASSLDSRNTIYF
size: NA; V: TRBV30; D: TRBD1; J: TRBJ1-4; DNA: TGTGCCTGGAGTCCCGGGACAGCAACTAATGAAAAACTGTTTTTT; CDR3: CAWSPGTATNEKLFF
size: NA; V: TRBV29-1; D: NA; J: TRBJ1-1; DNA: TGCAGCGTCCGAAGAAACACCCCGGCGGGTGAAGCTTTCTTT; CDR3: CSVRRNTPAGEAFF
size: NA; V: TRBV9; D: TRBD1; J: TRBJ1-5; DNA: TGTGCCAGCAGCCCTGACAGGGGAGAGAATCAGCCCCAGCATTTT; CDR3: CASSPDRGENQPQHF
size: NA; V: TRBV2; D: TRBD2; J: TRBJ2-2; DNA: TGTGCCAGCAGTGAAGGGACTAGGGACACCGGGGAGCTGTTTTTT; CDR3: CASSEGTRDTGELFF
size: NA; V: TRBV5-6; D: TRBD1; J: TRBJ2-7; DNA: TGTGCCAGTTCCGGGCAGGGGGCCCCCTACGAGCAGTACTTC; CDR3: CASSGQGAPYEQYF
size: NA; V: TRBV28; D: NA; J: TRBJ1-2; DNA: TGTGCCAGCAGGGACAGCCTCTATGGCTACACCTTC; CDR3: CASRDSLYGYTF
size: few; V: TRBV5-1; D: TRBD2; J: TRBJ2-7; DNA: TGCGCCAGCAGCAGGGGACTAGCGCTCGAGCAGTACTTC; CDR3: CASSRGLALEQYF
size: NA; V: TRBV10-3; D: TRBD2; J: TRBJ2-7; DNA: TGTGCCATCAGTGAGTCGAGGACTAGCGGGGGATACGAGCAGTACTTC; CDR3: CAISESRTSGGYEQYF
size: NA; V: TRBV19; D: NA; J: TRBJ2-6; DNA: TGTGCCACCACAGACCGGTTGAAATCTGGGGCCAACGTCCTGACTTTC; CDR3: CATTDRLKSGANVLTF